The clone carrying this TCR beta chain was detected ten times or more. Its antigen is not known. Reverse transcription used around 540 ng RNA and constant-region primers for alpha and beta. Alpha and beta chain libraries were made separately by chain-specific third strand synthesis with multiplexing indices. Via MiXCR, TCRdb re-called the 5' RACE reads, giving one row per CDR3 protein. The sample lists 4,000 or so distinct CDR3 sequences; 7.5% to 9% were seen once. Germline lookup yields CDR1 MGHRA and CDR2 YSYEKL. The CDR3 is 14 residues long. Trimming at V came to 4 bases and at J to 2 bases, leaving 4 bases not matched to a gene. This entry comes from a study of HIV-infected patients and healthy controls. Overall study results and limits: Compared with untreated HIV+ repertoires, healthy controls showed roughly threefold more distinct CDR3s and higher Shannon diversity.

All unsorted peripheral T cells were captured because whole blood was used without fractionation. The source material was blood, sampled before antiretroviral therapy. The V call is TRBV4-1, the J call TRBJ2-5, with TRBD1 identical over 7 bases. The receptor was derived from an adult with HIV infection. Here the CDR3 reads CASSRTGAQETQYF. CDR3 coding DNA: TGCGCCAGCAGCCGAACAGGGGCGCAAGAGACCCAGTACTTC.